The clone carrying this T cell receptor beta chain came up a few times. Patients in Seattle were enrolled during active infection, then followed longitudinally. The sample belongs to a study of blood T cell repertoires in COVID-19. Study-level background: From T cells, B-cell-depleted T cells, or PBMCs came the material, which was cDNA or gDNA.

The data were produced by immunoSEQ multiplex PCR, yet TCRdb's version contains in-frame clones alone and is incomplete. The sample has around 290,000 clones; more than 85% are singletons. Per germline, CDR1 SGHTA and CDR2 FQGNSA. CDR3 size: 17 residues. The V and J ends lost 3 bases and 5 bases, in that order; junction bases with no gene match: 4. The specimen was peripheral blood. The receptor comes from a woman aged 25 to 39 with COVID-19, enrolled during active disease. The genes are TRBV7-2 and TRBJ2-2; the match to TRBD2 covers 15 bases. This CDR3 reads CASSFGLAGGPTGELFF. CDR3 nucleotides: TGTGCCAGCAGCTTTGGACTAGCGGGAGGGCCGACCGGGGAGCTGTTTTTT.